These 27 T cell receptor beta chains were sequenced from one sample in a study of post-analysis software for immune sequencing data. Notes on the study in general: There were four or five TRBV segments more frequent in patients than controls, and TRBV5-6, TRBV5-1 and TRBV20-1 were among them.

Unique molecular identifiers were carried by the TCR beta cDNA libraries. TCRdb analysed the PCR reads with MiXCR anew, one entry per CDR3 protein. The data hold about 820,000 distinct CDR3 sequences, with 53% observed a single time. Antigens of these TCRs are unknown. Sequenced input: blood. These receptors originate from a girl between 5 and 17 years old with multiple sclerosis.

The V call is TRBV20-1, the J call TRBJ2-7; D may be TRBD1 (6 bases). The CDR3 sequence is 13 residues long. V was clipped by 6 bases and J by 2 bases, with 14 bases between them. CDR1 and CDR2 (germline): DFQATT, SNEGSKA (reference sequence). CDR3 in amino acids: CSAKRGIAYEQYF. CDR3 DNA: TGCAGTGCAAAGAGGGGGATCGCCTACGAGCAGTACTTC.

The chain has TRBV12-3 or TRBV12-4 and TRBJ2-4; D may match TRBD1 or TRBD2 (5 bases each). V dropped 6 bases and J dropped 5 bases, with 14 bases sitting between them. The CDR3 has 14 amino acids. CDR3: CASRGTGYQNIQYF. In DNA form, the CDR3 reads TGTGCCAGCAGGGGGACGGGATACCAAAACATTCAGTACTTC.

The chain joins TRBV10-3 to TRBJ1-2; D remains unclear. CDR1 and CDR2 from the germline V gene are ENHRY and SYGVKD. CDR3 size: 13 residues. The ends were cut back, 8 bases at V and 6 bases at J, with 16 bases in the middle. The CDR3 DNA follows: TGTGCCATCCGTCTTGTCCTTCTAGATGGCTACACCTTC. Its protein is CAIRLVLLDGYTF.

The J gene is TRBJ1-2, the V gene TRBV5-6; TRBD1 is a possible D gene (6 bases). This CDR3 has 14 residues. V lost 3 bases and J lost 4, with 13 bases in between. Germline CDR1 SGHDT, CDR2 YYEEEE. The chain's CDR3 is CASSSRTAPYGYTF. CDR3 coding DNA: TGTGCCAGCAGCTCCCGGACAGCGCCCTATGGCTACACCTTC.

V and J are TRBV10-3 and TRBJ2-1; 7 bases are a match to TRBD2. Germline-derived CDR1 and CDR2 are ENHRY and SYGVKD. V dropped 2 bases and J dropped 7; count of bases not matched to a gene: 11. CDR3 length: 16 residues. CDR3 DNA sequence: TGTGCCATCAGTGAGATCAGAACGGGAGGAGGGAATGAGCAGTTCTTC. It specifies CAISEIRTGGGNEQFF.

The chain combines TRBV28 with TRBJ1-6, with no clear D. Per the germline V gene, CDR1 is MDHEN and CDR2 is SYDVKM. V lost 5 bases and J lost 7, with 12 bases in between. The CDR3 extends over 14 amino acids. For the CDR3, the DNA is TGTGCCAGCAGTGTGACGGGGTTGAATTCACCCCTCCACTTT. This codes for CASSVTGLNSPLHF.

V and J are TRBV29-1 and TRBJ2-4, with TRBD1 matching 7 bases. The J call is uncertain, as TRBJ2-7 better fits the DNA end. Germline CDR1 SQVTM, CDR2 ANQGSEA. The CDR3 runs 14 residues. The CDR3 reads CSVLGTQGRNEQYF. CDR3 DNA: TGCAGCGTCCTCGGGACACAGGGGCGTAACGAGCAGTACTTC.

The chain joins TRBV13 to TRBJ2-3, with TRBD2 as a possible D gene (5 bases). Germline V CDR1 and CDR2: PRHDT, FYEKMQ (reference sequence). This CDR3 spans 17 amino acids. Trimming shortened V by 3 bases and J by 2 bases, and 18 bases separated the two germline ends. The DNA for the CDR3 is TGTGCCAGCAGCTTTAGGCTAGCCGACCCAAACACAGATACGCAGTATTTT. This translates into CASSFRLADPNTDTQYF.

The genes are TRBV3-1 and TRBJ2-7; 8 bases line up with TRBD1. Losses at the gene ends were 3 bases for V and 3 bases for J; bases not matched to a gene: 7. The CDR3 has 15 residues. Germline V gene sequence: CDR1 LGHDT, CDR2 YNNKEL (reference sequence). The CDR3 bases are TGTGCCAGCAGCCAGATCCGGACAGGGATCTACGAGCAGTACTTC. As protein: CASSQIRTGIYEQYF.

V and J are TRBV7-2 and TRBJ2-1; D remains ambiguous. Germline V gives CDR1 SGHTA, CDR2 FQGNSA. The CDR3 sequence is 13 residues long. Trimming left V 1 base short and J 5 bases short, with 6 bases between. CDR3 sequence: CASSLVLDNEQFF. CDR3 in DNA: TGTGCCAGCAGCTTAGTTCTCGACAATGAGCAGTTCTTC.

The V gene is TRBV20-1, the J gene TRBJ1-2; 7 bases line up with TRBD1. CDR3 length equals 15 residues. In germline, CDR1 is DFQATT, CDR2 SNEGSKA (reference sequence). Unmatched junction bases numbered 8, after V lost 0 bases and J lost 4 bases. The DNA for the CDR3 is TGCAGTGCTAGAGATCGGAACAGGGGATCCTATGGCTACACCTTC. Translated: CSARDRNRGSYGYTF.

The CDR3 DNA is TGTGCCAGCAGTCCAGGACTAGCGGGTGGGTTTGCCGCAGATACGCAGTATTTT. It codes for CASSPGLAGGFAADTQYF. The chain is built from TRBV6-1 and TRBJ2-3, with 11 positions matching TRBD2. Germline trimming cut 5 bases from V and 4 bases from J; bases unmatched to any gene: 14. Looked up from germline, CDR1 is MNHNS and CDR2 is SASEGT. The CDR3 runs 18 residues.

This clonotype was detected only a few times. The rearrangement uses TRBV10-3 and TRBJ2-7, with D perhaps matching TRBD2 (6 bases). Trimming took off 2 bases at V and 1 base at J, with 9 bases between the two ends. The CDR3 consists of 14 residues. Germline-derived CDR1 and CDR2 are ENHRY and SYGVKD. The DNA for the CDR3 is TGTGCCATCAGTGAGGCTAGCGCATCCTACGAGCAGTACTTC. Translation: CAISEASASYEQYF.

The rearrangement uses TRBV6-4 and TRBJ2-1; a weak D match, TRBD1 (5 bases). The CDR3 has 16 residues. V lost 4 bases to trimming and J lost 0 bases, with 13 bases between them. CDR1 MRHNA and CDR2 SNTAGT come from the germline V gene. DNA of the CDR3: TGTGCCAGCAGTGCCAGGGCCACATTCTCCTACAATGAGCAGTTCTTC. This encodes CASSARATFSYNEQFF.

The chain has TRBV5-1 and TRBJ2-1; TRBD2 aligns across 8 bases. There are 14 residues in the CDR3. V lost 2 bases and J lost 8; bases outside the gene matches: 6. CDR1 is SGHRS, CDR2 YFSETQ, per germline. The CDR3 DNA follows: TGCGCCAGCAGCTTAGCTCGGGAGGGCGATGAGCAGTTCTTC. This gives the protein CASSLAREGDEQFF.

This chain uses TRBV25-1 with TRBJ2-1, with D possibly being TRBD1 (7 bases). CDR3 length equals 17 residues. Per the germline V gene, CDR1 is MGHDK and CDR2 is SYGVNS. Trimming took 3 bases from V and 1 from J, leaving 16 bases between them. The CDR3 coding sequence is TGTGCCAGCAGTGATGGGGGGACAGTAGGTTCCTACAATGAGCAGTTCTTC. It codes for CASSDGGTVGSYNEQFF.

The CDR3 protein is CASSSGGGPRDYGYTF. As DNA, the CDR3 is TGTGCCAGCAGCTCCGGGGGGGGCCCGCGTGACTATGGCTACACCTTC. The chain uses TRBV7-2 and TRBJ1-2; D possibly corresponds to TRBD1 (6 bases). Trimming shortened V by 4 bases and J by 3 bases, and 18 bases separated the two germline ends. This CDR3 contains 16 residues. Germline assignment: CDR1 SGHTA and CDR2 FQGNSA.

The V gene is TRBV10-3, the J gene TRBJ1-1, with TRBD1 matching over 7 bases. CDR3 length equals 13 residues. Per germline, CDR1 ENHRY and CDR2 SYGVKD. With 8 bases clipped from V and 4 bases from J, the junction kept 7 bases outside the gene matches. The CDR3 reads CAIRGAGGTEAFF. The CDR3 DNA reads TGTGCCATCCGGGGGGCAGGGGGCACTGAAGCTTTCTTT.

The chain carries TRBV5-1 and TRBJ2-5, with a tentative D call TRBD2 (5 bases). Trimming pared 5 bases from V and 3 bases from J, leaving 14 bases between. The length of the CDR3 is 14 residues. Germline loops: CDR1 SGHRS, CDR2 YFSETQ. DNA for the CDR3: TGCGCCAGCAGGCGGGCCGGAAGAGAAGAGACCCAGTACTTC. Encoded protein: CASRRAGREETQYF. The variable domain in full, with the rest retrieved from reference TRBV5-1 and TRBJ2-5, is KAGVTQTPRYLIKTRGQQVTLSCSPISGHRSVSWYQQTPGQGLQFLFEYFSETQRNKGNFPGRFSGRQFSNSRSEMNVSTLELGDSALYLCASRRAGREETQYFGPGTRLLVL.

This clonotype was observed a handful of times. This rearrangement joins TRBV9 to TRBJ2-5; TRBD2 is a possible D gene (5 bases). Trimming stripped 0 bases from V and 5 bases from J, with 17 bases between. The CDR3 has 16 residues. The germline gives CDR1 SGDLS, CDR2 YYNGEE. The chain's CDR3 is CASSVGGSLVTETQYF. The CDR3 DNA reads TGTGCCAGCAGCGTAGGTGGGAGCCTAGTTACGGAGACCCAGTACTTC.

This chain links TRBV7-2 with TRBJ2-3; D call uncertain. The CDR3 is 16 residues long. In germline, CDR1 is SGHTA, CDR2 FQGNSA. Trimming pared 2 bases from V and 0 bases from J, leaving 12 bases between. The CDR3 loop is CASSLWSVPSTDTQYF. CDR3 nucleotide sequence: TGTGCCAGCAGCTTATGGAGCGTCCCTAGCACAGATACGCAGTATTTT.

This rearrangement joins TRBV5-1 to TRBJ1-1; possible D gene TRBD1, 6 bases. CDR1 is SGHRS, CDR2 YFSETQ, per germline. V lost 4 bases and J 1 base, leaving 17 bases between the germline ends. CDR3 length: 16 amino acids. DNA of the CDR3: TGCGCCAGCAGCCCGGAGGGGGGCGGGCCGAACACTGAAGCTTTCTTT. It encodes CASSPEGGGPNTEAFF. The full variable domain, its missing parts supplied by reference TRBV5-1 and TRBJ1-1, is KAGVTQTPRYLIKTRGQQVTLSCSPISGHRSVSWYQQTPGQGLQFLFEYFSETQRNKGNFPGRFSGRQFSNSRSEMNVSTLELGDSALYLCASSPEGGGPNTEAFFGQGTRLTVV.

This clonotype has a count of ten or more. CDR3 bases: TGTGCCAGCAGTACTACTAGCGGGAGAGGAGATACGCAGTATTTT. This encodes CASSTTSGRGDTQYF. The chain joins TRBV6-4 to TRBJ2-3; 11 nucleotides match TRBD2. CDR1 is MRHNA and CDR2 is SNTAGT in the germline V gene. The CDR3 extends over 15 amino acids. The trim removed 5 bases at V and 5 bases at J, leaving 6 bases unmatched.

This clonotype was counted between two and nine times. CDR3 region: CASSLTQLPYGYTF. DNA for the CDR3: TGTGCCAGCAGCCTGACCCAACTCCCCTATGGCTACACCTTC. The chain is built from TRBV6-5 and TRBJ1-2; no reliable D call. This CDR3 spans 14 amino acids. V lost 6 bases to trimming and J lost 4 bases, with 15 bases between them. CDR1 and CDR2 from the germline V gene are MNHEY and SVGAGI.

This rearrangement joins TRBV10-3 to TRBJ2-1; D call uncertain. Trimming cost V 11 bases and J 10 bases, with 9 bases left between them. The CDR3 is 9 amino acids. Per the germline V gene, CDR1 is ENHRY and CDR2 is SYGVKD. The CDR3 DNA follows: TGTGCCGCCGCTGCCGAGCAGTTCTTC. Translation: CAAAAEQFF.

This clonotype was counted a few times. This chain joins TRBV7-3 and TRBJ2-7; D possibly corresponds to TRBD1 (6 bases). Germline-derived CDR1 and CDR2 are SGHTA and FQGTGA. The CDR3 contains 15 residues. With 2 bases removed from V and 5 bases from J, the gap between germline ends came to 16 bases. The CDR3 DNA follows: TGTGCCAGCAGCTTACAGTCAGGGGTCGGTAACGAGCAGTACTTC. Translation: CASSLQSGVGNEQYF.

This chain joins TRBV7-2 and TRBJ2-7; tentative D call: TRBD1 (6 bases). Germline lookup yields CDR1 SGHTA and CDR2 FQGNSA. V was cut by 5 bases and J by 4 bases, with 15 bases left in between. The CDR3 is 14 residues long. The CDR3 nucleotides are TGTGCCAGCAGCCCGGACAGAAACCTATACGAGCAGTACTTC. It encodes CASSPDRNLYEQYF.